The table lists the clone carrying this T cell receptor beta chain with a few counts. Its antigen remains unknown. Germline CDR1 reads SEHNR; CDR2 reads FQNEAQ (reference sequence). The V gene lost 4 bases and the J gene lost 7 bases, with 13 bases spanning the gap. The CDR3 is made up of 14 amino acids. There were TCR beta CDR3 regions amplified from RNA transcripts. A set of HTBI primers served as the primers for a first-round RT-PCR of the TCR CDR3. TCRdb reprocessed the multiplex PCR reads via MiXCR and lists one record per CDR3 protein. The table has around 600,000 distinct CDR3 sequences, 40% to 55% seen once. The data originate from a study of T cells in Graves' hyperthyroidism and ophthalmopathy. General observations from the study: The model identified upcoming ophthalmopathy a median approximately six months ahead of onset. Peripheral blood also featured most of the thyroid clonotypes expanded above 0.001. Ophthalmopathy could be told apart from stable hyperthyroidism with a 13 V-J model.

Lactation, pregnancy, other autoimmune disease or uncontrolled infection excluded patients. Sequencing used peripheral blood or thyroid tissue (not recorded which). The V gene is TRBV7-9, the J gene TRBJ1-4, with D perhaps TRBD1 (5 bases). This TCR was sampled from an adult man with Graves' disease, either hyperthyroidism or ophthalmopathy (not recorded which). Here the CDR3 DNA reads TGTGCCAGCAGCTCCCAGGGAAGGGTTGAAAAACTGTTTTTT. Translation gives CASSSQGRVEKLFF.